This T cell receptor (beta chain) is drawn from a study of blood T cell repertoires in COVID-19. Study background: From T cells, B-cell-depleted T cells, or PBMCs came the material, which was cDNA or gDNA.

TCRdb keeps only in-frame clones here, not all; method: immunoSEQ multiplex PCR. The sample lists some 330,000 clones; approximately 84% were seen once. Trimming cost V 4 bases and J 0 bases, with 18 bases left between them. Germline lookup yields CDR1 KGHDR and CDR2 SFDVKD. The CDR3 loop spans 18 amino acids. Living in 25 or so US areas, the participants were between about 18 and 100 years of age. Sequencing input: PBMCs or T cells enriched from blood (not recorded which). The chain uses TRBV24-1 and TRBJ2-1; maybe TRBD2 (5 bases). The source of this sequence is a man aged 25-45 years who had recovered from COVID-19. CDR3 DNA sequence: TGTGCCACCAGTGACCCTCATAGCGCCTCTAGCTCCTACAATGAGCAGTTCTTC. The encoded protein is CATSDPHSASSSYNEQFF.